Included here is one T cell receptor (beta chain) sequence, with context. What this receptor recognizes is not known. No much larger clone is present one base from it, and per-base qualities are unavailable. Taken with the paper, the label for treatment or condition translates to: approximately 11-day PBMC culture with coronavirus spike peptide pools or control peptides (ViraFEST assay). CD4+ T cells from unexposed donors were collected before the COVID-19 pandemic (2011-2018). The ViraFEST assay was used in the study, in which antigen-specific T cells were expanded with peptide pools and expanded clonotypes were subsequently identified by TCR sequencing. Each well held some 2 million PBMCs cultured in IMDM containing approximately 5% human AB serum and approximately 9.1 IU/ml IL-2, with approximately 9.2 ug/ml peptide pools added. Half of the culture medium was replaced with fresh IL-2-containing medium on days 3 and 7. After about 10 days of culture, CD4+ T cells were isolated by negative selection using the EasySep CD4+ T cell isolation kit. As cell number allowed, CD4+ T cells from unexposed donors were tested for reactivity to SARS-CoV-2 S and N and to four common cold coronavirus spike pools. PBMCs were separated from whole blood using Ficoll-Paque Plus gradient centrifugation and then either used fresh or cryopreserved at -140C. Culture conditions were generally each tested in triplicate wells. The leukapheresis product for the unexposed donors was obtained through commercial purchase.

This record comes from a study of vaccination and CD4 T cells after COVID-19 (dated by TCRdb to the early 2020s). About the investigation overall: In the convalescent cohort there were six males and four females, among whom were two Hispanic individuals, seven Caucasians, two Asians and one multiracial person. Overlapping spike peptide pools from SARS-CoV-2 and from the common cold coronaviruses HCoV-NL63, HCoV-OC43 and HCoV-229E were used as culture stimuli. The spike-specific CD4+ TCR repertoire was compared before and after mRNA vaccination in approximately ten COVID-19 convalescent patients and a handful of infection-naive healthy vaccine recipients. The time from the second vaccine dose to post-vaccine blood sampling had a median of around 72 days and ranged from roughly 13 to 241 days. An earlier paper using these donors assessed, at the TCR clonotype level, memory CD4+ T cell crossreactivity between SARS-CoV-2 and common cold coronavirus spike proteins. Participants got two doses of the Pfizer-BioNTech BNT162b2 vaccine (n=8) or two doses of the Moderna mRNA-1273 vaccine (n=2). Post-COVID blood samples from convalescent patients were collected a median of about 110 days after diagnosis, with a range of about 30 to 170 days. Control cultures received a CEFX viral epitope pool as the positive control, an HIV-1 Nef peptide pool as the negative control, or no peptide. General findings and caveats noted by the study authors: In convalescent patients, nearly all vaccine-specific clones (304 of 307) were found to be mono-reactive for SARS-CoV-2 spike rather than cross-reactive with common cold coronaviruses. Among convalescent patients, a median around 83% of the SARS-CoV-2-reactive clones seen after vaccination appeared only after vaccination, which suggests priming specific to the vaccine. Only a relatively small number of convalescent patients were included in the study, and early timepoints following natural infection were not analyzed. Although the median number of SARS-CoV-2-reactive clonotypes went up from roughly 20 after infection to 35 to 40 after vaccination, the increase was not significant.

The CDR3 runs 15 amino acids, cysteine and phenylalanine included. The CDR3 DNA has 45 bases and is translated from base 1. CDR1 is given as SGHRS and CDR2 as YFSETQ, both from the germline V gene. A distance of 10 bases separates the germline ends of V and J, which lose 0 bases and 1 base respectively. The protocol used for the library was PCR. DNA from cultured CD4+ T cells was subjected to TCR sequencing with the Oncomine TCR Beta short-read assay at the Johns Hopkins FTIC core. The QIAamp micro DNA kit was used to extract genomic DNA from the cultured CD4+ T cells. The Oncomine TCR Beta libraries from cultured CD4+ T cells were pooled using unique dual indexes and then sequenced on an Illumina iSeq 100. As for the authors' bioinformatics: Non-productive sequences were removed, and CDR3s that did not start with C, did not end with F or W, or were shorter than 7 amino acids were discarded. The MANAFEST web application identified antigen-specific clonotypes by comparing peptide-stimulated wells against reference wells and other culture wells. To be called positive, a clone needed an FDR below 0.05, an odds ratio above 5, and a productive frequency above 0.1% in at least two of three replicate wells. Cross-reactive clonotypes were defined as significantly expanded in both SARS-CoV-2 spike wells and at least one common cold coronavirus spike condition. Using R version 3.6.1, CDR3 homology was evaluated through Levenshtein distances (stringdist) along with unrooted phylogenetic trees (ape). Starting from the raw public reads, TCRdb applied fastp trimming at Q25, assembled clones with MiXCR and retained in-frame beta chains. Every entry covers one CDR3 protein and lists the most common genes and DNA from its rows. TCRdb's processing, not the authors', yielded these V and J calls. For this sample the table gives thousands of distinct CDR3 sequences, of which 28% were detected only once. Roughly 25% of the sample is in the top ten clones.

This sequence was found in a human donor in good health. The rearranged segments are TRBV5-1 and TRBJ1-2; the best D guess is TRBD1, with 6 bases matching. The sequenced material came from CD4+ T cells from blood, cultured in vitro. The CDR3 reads CASSLDGQNNYGYTF. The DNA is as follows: TGCGCCAGCAGCTTGGATGGACAGAATAACTATGGCTACACCTTC.